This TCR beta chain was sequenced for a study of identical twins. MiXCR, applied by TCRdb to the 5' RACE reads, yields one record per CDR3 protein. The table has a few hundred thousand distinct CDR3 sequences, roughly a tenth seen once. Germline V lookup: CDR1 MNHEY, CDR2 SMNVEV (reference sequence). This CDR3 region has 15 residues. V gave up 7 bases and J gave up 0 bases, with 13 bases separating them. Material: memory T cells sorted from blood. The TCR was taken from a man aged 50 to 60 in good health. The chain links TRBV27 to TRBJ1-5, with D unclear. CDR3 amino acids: CASTILGGSNQPQHF. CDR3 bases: TGTGCCAGCACTATTCTAGGTGGTAGCAATCAGCCCCAGCATTTT.